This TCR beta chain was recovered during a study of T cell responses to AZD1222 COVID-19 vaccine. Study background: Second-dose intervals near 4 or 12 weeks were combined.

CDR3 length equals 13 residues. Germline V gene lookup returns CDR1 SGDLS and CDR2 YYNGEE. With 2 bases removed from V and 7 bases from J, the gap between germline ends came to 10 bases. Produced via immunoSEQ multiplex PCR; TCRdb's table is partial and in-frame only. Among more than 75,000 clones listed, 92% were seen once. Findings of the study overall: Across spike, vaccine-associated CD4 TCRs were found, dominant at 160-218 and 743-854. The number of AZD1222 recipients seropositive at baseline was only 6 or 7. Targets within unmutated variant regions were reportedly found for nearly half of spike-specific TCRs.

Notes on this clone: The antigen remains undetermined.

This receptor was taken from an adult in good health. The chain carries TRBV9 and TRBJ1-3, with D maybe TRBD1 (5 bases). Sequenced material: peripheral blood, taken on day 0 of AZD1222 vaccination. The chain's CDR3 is CASSVPGRNTIYF. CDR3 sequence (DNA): TGTGCCAGCAGCGTTCCGGGACGGAACACCATATATTTT. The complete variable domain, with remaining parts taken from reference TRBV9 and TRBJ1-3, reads DSGVTQTPKHLITATGQRVTLRCSPRSGDLSVYWYQQSLDQGLQFLIQYYNGEERAKGNILERFSAQQFPDLHSELNLSSLELGDSALYFCASSVPGRNTIYFGEGSWLTVV.